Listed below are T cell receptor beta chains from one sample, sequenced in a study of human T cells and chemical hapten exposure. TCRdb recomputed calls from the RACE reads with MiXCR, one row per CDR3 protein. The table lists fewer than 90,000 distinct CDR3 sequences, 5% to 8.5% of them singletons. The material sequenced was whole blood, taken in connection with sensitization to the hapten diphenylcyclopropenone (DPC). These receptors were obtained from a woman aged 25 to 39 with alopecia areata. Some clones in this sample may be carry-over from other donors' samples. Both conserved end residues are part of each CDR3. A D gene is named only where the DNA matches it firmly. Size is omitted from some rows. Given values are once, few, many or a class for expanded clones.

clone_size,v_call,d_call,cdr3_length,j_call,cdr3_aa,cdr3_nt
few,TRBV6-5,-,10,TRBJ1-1,CASRPTEAFF,TGTGCCAGCCGGCCCACTGAAGCTTTCTTT
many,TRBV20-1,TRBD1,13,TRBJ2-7,CSVRTGTSYEQYF,TGCAGTGTGAGGACAGGTACCTCCTACGAGCAGTACTTC
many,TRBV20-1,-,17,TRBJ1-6,CSARDDGTLSVNSPLHF,TGCAGTGCTAGAGATGATGGCACCCTGTCGGTAAATTCACCCCTCCACTTT
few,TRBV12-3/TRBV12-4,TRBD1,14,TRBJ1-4,CASSLTGGGEKLFF,TGTGCCAGCAGTCTGACAGGGGGTGGCGAAAAACTGTTTTTT
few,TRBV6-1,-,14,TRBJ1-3,CASRPGGEGNTIYF,TGTGCCAGCAGGCCGGGGGGCGAAGGAAACACCATATATTTT
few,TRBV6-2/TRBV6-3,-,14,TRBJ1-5,CASRGGSILQPQHF,TGTGCCAGCAGGGGGGGGTCAATCCTTCAGCCCCAGCATTTT
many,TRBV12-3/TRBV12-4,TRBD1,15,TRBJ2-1,CASSPQTGSYNEQFF,TGTGCCAGCAGTCCTCAGACAGGGTCATACAATGAGCAGTTCTTC
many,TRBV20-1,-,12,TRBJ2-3,CSASQGSDTQYF,TGCAGTGCGAGCCAGGGCTCGGATACGCAGTATTTT
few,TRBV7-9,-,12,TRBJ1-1,CASSFTATEAFF,TGTGCCAGCAGCTTTACGGCCACTGAAGCTTTCTTT
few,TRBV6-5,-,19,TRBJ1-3,CASSYSYMTGTRPGNTIYF,TGTGCCAGCAGTTACTCCTATATGACCGGGACCCGTCCCGGAAACACCATATATTTT
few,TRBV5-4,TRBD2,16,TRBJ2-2,CASSWGLAGGTGELFF,TGTGCCAGCAGCTGGGGCCTAGCGGGGGGTACCGGGGAGCTGTTTTTT
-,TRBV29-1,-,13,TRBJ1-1,CSVWGQGHTEAFF,TGCAGCGTTTGGGGGCAGGGGCACACTGAAGCTTTCTTT
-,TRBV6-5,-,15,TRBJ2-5,CASSELQGRSETQYF,TGTGCCAGCAGTGAACTCCAAGGTCGGTCGGAGACCCAGTACTTC
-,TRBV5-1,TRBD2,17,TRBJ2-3,CASSLPNAGVLADTQYF,TGCGCCAGCAGCTTGCCAAACGCGGGGGTTCTGGCAGATACGCAGTATTTT
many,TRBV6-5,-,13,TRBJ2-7,CASSYSIGGKQYF,TGTGCCAGCAGTTACTCGATCGGGGGAAAGCAGTACTTC
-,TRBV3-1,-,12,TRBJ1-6,CASSQQGGDKYF,TGTGCCAGCAGCCAACAAGGGGGGGACAAATACTTT
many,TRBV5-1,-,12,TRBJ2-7,CASSYSGYEQYF,TGCGCCAGCAGCTATTCAGGGTACGAGCAGTACTTC
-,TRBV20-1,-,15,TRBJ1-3,CSAYLDRSFGNTIYF,TGCAGTGCTTACCTGGACCGGTCCTTCGGAAACACCATATATTTT
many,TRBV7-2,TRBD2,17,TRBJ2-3,CASSLVASGGAKDTQYF,TGTGCCAGCAGCTTAGTTGCTAGCGGGGGGGCTAAAGATACGCAGTATTTT
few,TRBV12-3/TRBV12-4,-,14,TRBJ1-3,CASGSVGSGNTIYF,TGTGCCAGCGGTTCCGTAGGGTCCGGAAACACCATATATTTT
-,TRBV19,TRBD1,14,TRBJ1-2,CASRTGTGVYGYTF,TGTGCCAGTAGAACCGGGACAGGAGTCTATGGCTACACCTTC
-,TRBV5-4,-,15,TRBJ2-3,CASSLLRGAADTQYF,TGTGCCAGCAGCTTGTTAAGGGGGGCTGCAGATACGCAGTATTTT
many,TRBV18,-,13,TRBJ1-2,CASSPSGDYGYTF,TGTGCCAGCTCACCATCCGGCGACTATGGCTACACCTTC
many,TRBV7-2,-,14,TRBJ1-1,CASSLAWTNTEAFF,TGTGCCAGCAGCTTAGCGTGGACGAACACTGAAGCTTTCTTT
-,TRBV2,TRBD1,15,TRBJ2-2,CASSLDRANTGELFF,TGTGCCAGCAGTCTCGACAGGGCGAACACCGGGGAGCTGTTTTTT
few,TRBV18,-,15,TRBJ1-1,CASSPNGLGGTEAFF,TGTGCCAGCTCACCAAACGGACTGGGGGGCACTGAAGCTTTCTTT
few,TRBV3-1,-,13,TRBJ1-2,CASSQRQTYGYTF,TGTGCCAGCAGCCAGAGGCAGACCTATGGCTACACCTTC
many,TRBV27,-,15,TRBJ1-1,CASNNPGRSNTEAFF,TGTGCCAGCAATAATCCGGGACGTTCGAACACTGAAGCTTTCTTT
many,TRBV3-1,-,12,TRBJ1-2,CASSQQGNGYTF,TGTGCCAGCAGCCAACAGGGAAATGGCTACACCTTC
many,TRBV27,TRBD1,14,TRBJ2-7,CASRPGQGAGEQYF,TGTGCCAGCAGGCCGGGACAGGGGGCAGGCGAGCAGTACTTC
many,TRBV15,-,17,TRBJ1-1,CATSRDRSGFSNTEAFF,TGTGCCACCAGCAGAGATCGCAGCGGCTTCTCGAACACTGAAGCTTTCTTT
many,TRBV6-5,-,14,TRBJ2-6,CASRTGQGANVLTF,TGTGCCAGCAGAACCGGACAGGGGGCCAACGTCCTGACTTTC
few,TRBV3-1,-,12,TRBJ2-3,CATGENTDTQYF,TGTGCCACCGGGGAGAACACAGATACGCAGTATTTT
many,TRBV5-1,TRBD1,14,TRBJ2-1,CASSWWGQGDEQFF,TGCGCCAGCAGCTGGTGGGGACAGGGTGATGAGCAGTTCTTC
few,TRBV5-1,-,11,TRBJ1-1,CASSLGDEAFF,TGCGCCAGCAGCTTGGGGGATGAAGCTTTCTTT
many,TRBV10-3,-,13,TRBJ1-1,CAISADRNTEAFF,TGTGCCATCAGTGCGGACAGGAACACTGAAGCTTTCTTT
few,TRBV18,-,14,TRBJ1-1,CASSDRTLNTEAFF,TGTGCCAGCTCAGACAGAACTCTGAACACTGAAGCTTTCTTT
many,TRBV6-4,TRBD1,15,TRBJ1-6,CASSDSTGGNSPLHF,TGTGCCAGCAGTGACTCGACAGGGGGCAATTCACCCCTCCACTTT
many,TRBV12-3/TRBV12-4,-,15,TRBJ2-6,CASSFGTSGANVLTF,TGTGCCAGCAGTTTTGGAACTTCCGGGGCCAACGTCCTGACTTTC
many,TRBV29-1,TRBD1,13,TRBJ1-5,CSVAGQEDQPQHF,TGCAGCGTTGCGGGACAGGAGGATCAGCCCCAGCATTTT
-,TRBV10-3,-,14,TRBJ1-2,CAISESRTAYGYTF,TGTGCCATCAGTGAGTCTAGGACAGCCTATGGCTACACCTTC
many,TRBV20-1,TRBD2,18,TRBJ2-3,CSARDSGLAGGPSDTQYF,TGCAGTGCTAGAGATTCCGGACTAGCGGGGGGGCCGTCAGATACGCAGTATTTT
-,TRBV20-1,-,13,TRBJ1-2,CSARDLLNYGYTF,TGCAGTGCTAGAGATTTGTTGAACTATGGCTACACCTTC
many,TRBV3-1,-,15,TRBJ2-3,CASSQDWASRDTQYF,TGTGCCAGCAGCCAAGATTGGGCTAGCAGAGATACGCAGTATTTT
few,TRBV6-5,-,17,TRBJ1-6,CASTDGSTSSYNSPLHF,TGTGCCAGCACCGACGGCTCCACCTCCTCCTATAATTCACCCCTCCACTTT
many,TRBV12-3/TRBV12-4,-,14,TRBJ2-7,CASRRTAGSYEQYF,TGTGCCAGCAGACGTACGGCGGGGTCATACGAGCAGTACTTC
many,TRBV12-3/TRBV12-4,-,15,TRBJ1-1,CASSPGGSMNTEAFF,TGTGCCAGCAGTCCCGGTGGGAGCATGAACACTGAAGCTTTCTTT
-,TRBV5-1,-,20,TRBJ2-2,CASSLVIRARGQGNTGELFF,TGCGCCAGCAGCTTGGTAATTCGAGCCCGCGGGCAGGGAAACACCGGGGAGCTGTTTTTT
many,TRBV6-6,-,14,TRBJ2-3,CASSRDTSTDTQYF,TGTGCCAGCAGTCGGGACACCAGCACAGATACGCAGTATTTT
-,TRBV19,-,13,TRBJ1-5,CASSMLQGQPQHF,TGTGCCAGTAGTATGTTACAAGGTCAGCCCCAGCATTTT
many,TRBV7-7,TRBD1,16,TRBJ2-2,CASSLDGTGGIGELFF,TGTGCTAGCAGCTTAGATGGGACAGGGGGCATCGGGGAGCTGTTTTTT
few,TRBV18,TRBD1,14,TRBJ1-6,CASSPDRVGSPLHF,TGTGCCAGCTCACCGGACAGGGTAGGATCACCCCTCCACTTT
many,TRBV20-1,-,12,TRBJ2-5,CSARDHQETQYF,TGCAGTGCCCGGGACCACCAAGAGACCCAGTACTTC
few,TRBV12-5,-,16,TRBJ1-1,CASGLVPGTVNTEAFF,TGTGCTAGTGGTTTGGTTCCAGGAACAGTGAACACTGAAGCTTTCTTT
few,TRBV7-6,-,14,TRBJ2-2,CASSRSANTGELFF,TGTGCCAGCAGCCGAAGTGCGAACACCGGGGAGCTGTTTTTT
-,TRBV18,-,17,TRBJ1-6,CASSPIITGGGNSPLHF,TGTGCCAGCTCACCAATCATCACGGGTGGCGGTAATTCACCCCTCCACTTT
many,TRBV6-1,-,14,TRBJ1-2,CASSEGQAIYGYTF,TGTGCCAGCAGTGAAGGACAGGCGATCTATGGCTACACCTTC
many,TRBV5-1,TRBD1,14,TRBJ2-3,CASSIGQGADTQYF,TGCGCCAGCAGCATAGGACAGGGCGCAGATACGCAGTATTTT
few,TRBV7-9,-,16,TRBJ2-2,CASSWDAQWDTGELFF,TGTGCCAGCAGCTGGGACGCCCAATGGGACACCGGGGAGCTGTTTTTT
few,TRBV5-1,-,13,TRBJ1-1,CASSLGTDTEAFF,TGCGCCAGCAGCTTGGGGACGGACACTGAAGCTTTCTTT